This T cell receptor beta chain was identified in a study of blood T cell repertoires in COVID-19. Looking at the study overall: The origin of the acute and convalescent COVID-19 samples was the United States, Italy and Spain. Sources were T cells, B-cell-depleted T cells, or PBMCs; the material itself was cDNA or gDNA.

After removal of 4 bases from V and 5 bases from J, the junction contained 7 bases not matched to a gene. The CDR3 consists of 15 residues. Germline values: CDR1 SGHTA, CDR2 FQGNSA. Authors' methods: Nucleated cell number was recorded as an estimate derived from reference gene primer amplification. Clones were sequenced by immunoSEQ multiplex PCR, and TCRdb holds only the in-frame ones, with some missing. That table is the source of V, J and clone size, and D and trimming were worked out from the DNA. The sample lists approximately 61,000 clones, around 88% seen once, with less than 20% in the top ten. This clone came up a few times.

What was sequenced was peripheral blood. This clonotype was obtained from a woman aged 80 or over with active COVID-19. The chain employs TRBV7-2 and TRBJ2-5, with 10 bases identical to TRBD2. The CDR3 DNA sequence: TGTGCCAGCAGCTACCAGCGGGGGGGCCAGGAGACCCAGTACTTC. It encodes CASSYQRGGQETQYF.